These 21 T cell receptor beta chains were all obtained from the same sample, sequenced in a study of shared clonotypes between healthy human individuals. Clones were read by immunoSEQ multiplex PCR, and TCRdb kept only the in-frame ones, dropping some. The repertoire holds about 490,000 clones, 76% seen once, with roughly 13% in the top ten. The sample consisted of PBMCs. The receptor source for this set is a woman aged 40 to 50 in good health. Some clones in this sample may be carry-over from other donors' samples.

The chain links TRBV6-5 to TRBJ2-7; D not resolved. V was shortened by 0 bases and J by 4 bases, with 10 bases between the two germline ends. This CDR3 comprises 14 residues. Germline lookup yields CDR1 MNHEY and CDR2 SVGAGI. The CDR3 reads CASSYSTAPYEQYF. CDR3 bases: TGTGCCAGCAGTTACTCGACCGCACCTTACGAGCAGTACTTC.

The V call is TRBV19, the J call TRBJ2-7; 9 bases line up with TRBD1. CDR1 is LNHDA and CDR2 is SQIVND in the germline V gene (reference sequence). V dropped 6 bases and J dropped 0; count of bases not matched to a gene: 3. This CDR3 has 14 residues. CDR3 sequence (DNA): TGTGCCAGTAGCAGACAGGGGGACTCCTACGAGCAGTACTTC. Residues: CASSRQGDSYEQYF. The full variable domain, with the rest looked up from reference TRBV19 and TRBJ2-7, is DGGITQSPKYLFRKEGQNVTLSCEQNLNHDAMYWYRQDPGQGLRLIYYSQIVNDFQKGDIAEGYSVSREKKESFPLTVTSAQKNPTAFYLCASSRQGDSYEQYFGPGTRLTVT.

This clone appeared a single time. Other DNA sequences within the sample encode an identical CDR3. The rearrangement uses TRBV2 and TRBJ1-1, with D possibly matching TRBD1 (5 bases). V was clipped by 4 bases and J by 5 bases, with 8 bases between them. Looked up from germline, CDR1 is SNHLY and CDR2 is FYNNEI. The CDR3 totals 12 residues. The CDR3 here is CASSGGGTEAFF. Here the CDR3 DNA reads TGTGCCAGCAGTGGGGGGGGAACTGAAGCTTTCTTT.

J is TRBJ2-2 and V is TRBV7-8; no firm D call. The CDR3 has 12 amino acids. V shed 4 bases and J shed 6 bases, with 6 bases lying between them. Germline V CDR1 and CDR2: SGHVS, FQNEAQ. The chain's CDR3 is CASSSSSGELFF. The CDR3 region has the DNA TGTGCCAGCAGCTCCTCGTCCGGGGAGCTGTTTTTT.

This chain connects TRBV19 to TRBJ1-2; 9 positions match TRBD1. With 4 bases clipped from V and 5 bases from J, the junction kept 5 bases outside the gene matches. The germline CDR1 and CDR2 sequences are LNHDA and SQIVND (reference sequence). The CDR3 covers 14 residues. In DNA, the CDR3 is TGTGCCAGTAGTACCACCGGGACAGGGTATGGCTACACCTTC. Residues: CASSTTGTGYGYTF.

The chain combines TRBV18 with TRBJ1-5, with a possible D match to TRBD1 (6 bases). The germline V and J ends were trimmed by 2 bases and 6 bases, with 14 bases remaining between them. The CDR3 totals 15 residues. The germline gives CDR1 KGHSH, CDR2 LQKENI. The CDR3 DNA sequence: TGTGCCAGCTCACCATCCAGGGGAGGGGGTCAGCCCCAGCATTTT. It translates to CASSPSRGGGQPQHF.

This clone was picked up one time. Different DNA sequences within this sample yield the same CDR3. The chain uses TRBV5-4 and TRBJ1-2; D is possibly TRBD1 (5 bases). Trimming left V 0 bases short and J 0 bases short, with 9 bases between. CDR3 length equals 15 residues. Germline V gene data show CDR1 as SGHNT and CDR2 as YYREEE (reference sequence). DNA for the CDR3: TGTGCCAGCAGCTTGGGCGGGGCCGCTAACTATGGCTACACCTTC. The encoded protein is CASSLGGAANYGYTF.

This clone is a singleton in its sample. The rearrangement uses TRBV10-3 and TRBJ2-3; 7 bases are shared with TRBD1. CDR1 ENHRY and CDR2 SYGVKD come from the germline V gene. This CDR3 comprises 14 residues. The V and J ends lost 7 bases and 0 bases, in that order; junction bases with no gene match: 4. The CDR3 DNA follows: TGTGCCATCACTAGGGACAGTAGCACAGATACGCAGTATTTT. Residues: CAITRDSSTDTQYF.

The chain links TRBV5-1 to TRBJ2-3, with TRBD2 as a possible D gene (6 bases). The CDR3 runs to 14 residues. Germline V gene sequence: CDR1 SGHRS, CDR2 YFSETQ. V lost 0 bases and J lost 4, with 9 bases in between. The CDR3 region has the DNA TGCGCCAGCAGCTTGGGACTAGGGGCAGATACGCAGTATTTT. Translating it yields CASSLGLGADTQYF.

Only a few counts were recorded for this clone. Other DNA sequences of this sample code for an identical CDR3. The rearrangement links TRBV2 to TRBJ2-3, with D unresolved. The CDR3 is 13 amino acids. Trimming cost V 3 bases and J 1 base, with 5 bases left between them. Per the germline V gene, CDR1 is SNHLY and CDR2 is FYNNEI. The DNA of the CDR3 is TGTGCCAGCAGTGAGTTACGCACAGATACGCAGTATTTT. This encodes CASSELRTDTQYF.

This rearrangement joins TRBV6-4 to TRBJ2-6; no clear D. CDR3 length: 14 amino acids. Germline lookup yields CDR1 MRHNA and CDR2 SNTAGT. The V end was cut by 6 bases, the J end by 2 bases, with 8 bases between. This CDR3 reads CASRDQAGANVLTF. CDR3 nucleotide sequence: TGTGCCAGCAGAGATCAGGCTGGGGCCAACGTCCTGACTTTC.

This rearrangement joins TRBV5-1 to TRBJ2-7; 11 nucleotides align to TRBD2. J gave up 4 bases and V 3 bases, and 6 bases lay outside the gene matches. The germline gives CDR1 SGHRS, CDR2 YFSETQ. The CDR3 sequence is 15 residues long. The DNA of the CDR3 is TGCGCCAGCAGCTGGATGACTAGCGGGAATTACGAGCAGTACTTC. It translates to CASSWMTSGNYEQYF.

Comment on this clone: Other nucleotide sequences from this sample produce the same CDR3. V is TRBV28 and J is TRBJ2-2; no clear D gene. Germline lookup yields CDR1 MDHEN and CDR2 SYDVKM. Trimming removed 5 bases at V and 4 bases at J, with 5 bases between. The CDR3 has 12 residues. The CDR3 is CASSPPTGELFF. CDR3 nucleotides: TGTGCCAGCAGTCCCCCCACCGGGGAGCTGTTTTTT.

The chain carries TRBV5-6 and TRBJ2-7, with unresolved D. The CDR3 covers 14 residues. Germline V gene data show CDR1 as SGHDT and CDR2 as YYEEEE. Trimming shortened V by 1 base and J by 1 base, and 9 bases separated the two germline ends. CDR3 in DNA: TGTGCCAGCAGCTTGCTTGGCAGTTCCTACGAGCAGTACTTC. Its translation is CASSLLGSSYEQYF.

This chain uses TRBV9 with TRBJ2-1; tentatively, D is TRBD1 or TRBD2 (6 bases each). The CDR3 extends over 16 amino acids. Germline V gene data show CDR1 as SGDLS and CDR2 as YYNGEE. Trimming stripped 5 bases from V and 2 bases from J, with 17 bases between. The CDR3 sequence: CASSQGRGPPYNEQFF. CDR3 DNA sequence: TGTGCCAGCAGTCAGGGTCGGGGGCCCCCCTACAATGAGCAGTTCTTC.

As DNA, the CDR3 is TGTGCCAGCTCACCCACTGCCAACAATGAGCAGTTCTTC. Its protein is CASSPTANNEQFF. The chain is built from TRBV18 and TRBJ2-1; D gene ambiguous. The V end was cut by 3 bases, the J end by 5 bases, with 8 bases between. From germline, CDR1 is KGHSH and CDR2 LQKENI. CDR3 length: 13 amino acids.

This chain connects TRBV29-1 to TRBJ2-7; 7 bases match TRBD1. The germline CDR1 and CDR2 sequences are SQVTM and ANQGSEA. The CDR3 sequence is 13 residues long. V shed 3 bases and J 0 bases; nucleotides not matched to a gene: 2. The CDR3 region is CSVEGQSSYEQYF. The DNA for the CDR3 is TGCAGCGTTGAGGGACAGAGCTCCTACGAGCAGTACTTC.

This clone showed up just a few times. V and J are TRBV29-1 and TRBJ2-3, with D possibly being TRBD2 (5 bases). In germline, CDR1 is SQVTM, CDR2 ANQGSEA. V lost 6 bases to trimming and J lost 3 bases, with 19 bases between them. There are 15 residues in the CDR3. CDR3 sequence (DNA): TGCAGCGTCCCGCGATGGGAGTTTCGTACAGATACGCAGTATTTT. Protein: CSVPRWEFRTDTQYF.

The genes are TRBV2 and TRBJ1-5; unclear D gene. The CDR3 runs 15 residues. CDR1 is SNHLY, CDR2 FYNNEI, per germline. Trimming removed 2 bases at V and 3 bases at J, with 11 bases between. The CDR3 region has the DNA TGTGCCAGCAGTGAACCGGCAGCCCCCAATCAGCCCCAGCATTTT. The encoded protein is CASSEPAAPNQPQHF. The full variable domain, in which reference TRBV2 and TRBJ1-5 provide the parts outside the CDR3, is EPEVTQTPSHQVTQMGQEVILRCVPISNHLYFYWYRQILGQKVEFLVSFYNNEISEKSEIFDDQFSVERPDGSNFTLKIRSTKLEDSAMYFCASSEPAAPNQPQHFGDGTRLSIL.

The chain recombines TRBV11-2 with TRBJ1-2, with no clear D. Germline V gene sequence: CDR1 SGHAT, CDR2 FQNNGV. This CDR3 contains 14 residues. V lost 0 bases to trimming and J lost 2 bases, with 7 bases between them. CDR3 residues: CASSLDHSNYGYTF. The CDR3 nucleotides read TGTGCCAGCAGCTTAGACCACAGCAACTATGGCTACACCTTC.

This chain joins TRBV7-3 and TRBJ2-2, with a possible D match to TRBD2 (7 bases). Per germline, CDR1 SGHTA and CDR2 FQGTGA. Between the trimmed V and J ends, which lost 2 bases and 4 bases, there was a span of 14 bases. The CDR3 totals 16 residues. CDR3 in amino acids: CASSLSGGPGTGELFF. The CDR3 DNA is TGTGCCAGCAGCTTATCGGGGGGCCCGGGCACCGGGGAGCTGTTTTTT.